This entry lists 28 T cell receptor beta chains sequenced from one sample in a study of CD8 T cells in Susac syndrome. An amount of RNA that ranged from roughly 0.45 to 1 ug was reverse transcribed with random hexamers. MiXCR, applied by TCRdb to the immunoSEQ multiplex PCR reads, yields one record per CDR3 protein. Of about 150,000 distinct CDR3 sequences listed, approximately 95% were seen once; the top ten hold approximately 0.12%. The material sequenced was CD4+ T cells from PBMCs. The receptors stem from a human donor with Susac syndrome.

V usage is TRBV6-1 and J usage is TRBJ1-5, with TRBD1 matching 9 bases. Looked up from germline, CDR1 is MNHNS and CDR2 is SASEGT. This CDR3 has 15 residues. After removal of 6 bases from V and 6 bases from J, the junction contained 9 bases not matched to a gene. CDR3 DNA sequence: TGTGCCAGCAGATTAGACAGGGGGGTAGGTCAGCCCCAGCATTTT. Translated, it gives CASRLDRGVGQPQHF.

The chain carries TRBV29-1 and TRBJ1-1; D unresolved. CDR3 length: 14 residues. V shed 4 bases and J shed 0 bases, with 12 bases lying between them. Germline CDR1 reads SQVTM; CDR2 reads ANQGSEA. This chain's CDR3 is CSVGSGGLNTEAFF. The CDR3 nucleotides read TGCAGCGTTGGGTCAGGAGGGCTGAACACTGAAGCTTTCTTT. Using reference TRBV29-1 and TRBJ1-1 for the parts outside the CDR3, the full variable domain is SAVISQKPSRDICQRGTSLTIQCQVDSQVTMMFWYRQQPGQSLTLIATANQGSEATYESGFVIDKFPISRPNLTFSTLTVSNMSPEDSSIYLCSVGSGGLNTEAFFGQGTRLTVV.

Here the CDR3 reads CSAGDHGGPYEQYF. The CDR3 bases are TGCAGTGCTGGGGACCACGGGGGCCCATACGAGCAGTACTTC. The chain employs TRBV20-1 and TRBJ2-7; TRBD1 or TRBD2 may be the D gene (6 bases each). Germline CDR1 and CDR2: DFQATT and SNEGSKA (reference sequence). With 5 bases removed from V and 4 bases from J, the gap between germline ends came to 18 bases. This CDR3 comprises 14 residues.

The chain is built from TRBV3-1 and TRBJ1-4, with D uncertain. CDR1 is LGHDT, CDR2 YNNKEL, per germline (reference sequence). The CDR3 extends over 12 amino acids. Trimming cost V 0 bases and J 8 bases, with 4 bases left between them. The CDR3 loop is CASSQDGEKLFF. CDR3 in DNA: TGTGCCAGCAGCCAAGATGGGGAAAAACTGTTTTTT.

The chain employs TRBV7-9 and TRBJ2-5, with unresolved D. Germline V lookup: CDR1 SEHNR, CDR2 FQNEAQ (reference sequence). Trimming cost V 3 bases and J 1 base, with 12 bases left between them. CDR3 size: 15 residues. In DNA form, the CDR3 reads TGTGCCAGCAGCTTCAGGCTCTCAGGCCAAGAGACCCAGTACTTC. Translated: CASSFRLSGQETQYF.

The chain recombines TRBV20-1 with TRBJ2-4; possible D gene TRBD1, 6 bases. Germline V lookup: CDR1 DFQATT, CDR2 SNEGSKA (reference sequence). The CDR3 is 14 amino acids. V dropped 1 base and J dropped 7 bases, with 14 bases sitting between them. Here the CDR3 DNA reads TGCAGTGCTAGAGCTGGCAGGGGTTGGAACATTCAGTACTTC. Translated, it gives CSARAGRGWNIQYF.

The CDR3 is CAWNRVAEGGYNEQFF. CDR3 in DNA: TGTGCCTGGAATCGGGTCGCGGAAGGGGGCTACAATGAGCAGTTCTTC. The chain combines TRBV30 with TRBJ2-1; D is possibly TRBD1 (6 bases). The CDR3 runs to 16 residues. Deletions cut 4 bases from V and 3 bases from J, with 19 bases between. CDR1 GTSNPN and CDR2 SVGIG come from the germline V gene (reference sequence).

This clonotype came up a few times. V is TRBV5-4 and J is TRBJ2-3, with 9 bases matching TRBD2. Germline trimming cut 0 bases from V and 2 bases from J; bases unmatched to any gene: 1. The CDR3 runs to 15 residues. Per the germline V gene, CDR1 is SGHNT and CDR2 is YYREEE (reference sequence). CDR3 DNA sequence: TGTGCCAGCAGCTTGGGACTAGCGGCCACAGATACGCAGTATTTT. It codes for CASSLGLAATDTQYF.

This rearrangement joins TRBV4-1 to TRBJ2-4, with 7 bases identical to TRBD1. The V gene end was trimmed by 7 bases and the J gene end by 8 bases; junction bases not matched to a gene: 11. Germline V gene data show CDR1 as MGHRA and CDR2 as YSYEKL. The CDR3 sequence is 14 residues long. In DNA, the CDR3 is TGCGCCAGCAAGAAAGGGCAGGGGGTGGACATTCAGTACTTC. It is translated as CASKKGQGVDIQYF.

The chain uses TRBV5-1 and TRBJ2-3, with D maybe TRBD2 (5 bases). The CDR3 spans 13 residues. The germline V gene has CDR1 SGHRS and CDR2 YFSETQ. Trimming removed 4 bases from V and 5 bases from J, with 11 bases in between. CDR3 in amino acids: CASSVYREDTQYF. The CDR3 DNA follows: TGCGCCAGCAGCGTATACCGGGAAGATACGCAGTATTTT.

This clonotype showed up just once. This chain uses TRBV4-1 with TRBJ2-5; no definite D call. Germline V gives CDR1 MGHRA, CDR2 YSYEKL. Trimming removed 0 bases at V and 0 bases at J, with 5 bases between. CDR3 length: 14 residues. The DNA for the CDR3 is TGCGCCAGCAGCCAAGATCCCCACCAAGAGACCCAGTACTTC. It encodes CASSQDPHQETQYF.

This chain connects TRBV5-1 to TRBJ1-6, with a weak D call TRBD1 (5 bases). The V end lost 5 bases, the J end lost 10 bases, and 16 bases lay between the germline ends. The CDR3 covers 14 residues. CDR1 is SGHRS, CDR2 YFSETQ, per germline. CDR3 in amino acids: CASRPDTGASPLHF. The CDR3 bases are TGCGCCAGCAGACCTGACACTGGGGCCTCACCCCTCCACTTT. Using reference TRBV5-1 and TRBJ1-6 for the parts outside the CDR3, the full variable domain is KAGVTQTPRYLIKTRGQQVTLSCSPISGHRSVSWYQQTPGQGLQFLFEYFSETQRNKGNFPGRFSGRQFSNSRSEMNVSTLELGDSALYLCASRPDTGASPLHFGNGTRLTVT.

This chain connects TRBV7-2 to TRBJ2-2; D is uncertain. CDR3 length: 11 residues. The ends were cut back, 2 bases at V and 7 bases at J, with 2 bases in the middle. In germline, CDR1 is SGHTA, CDR2 FQGNSA. This CDR3 is CASSLNGELFF. The CDR3 DNA sequence: TGTGCCAGCAGCTTAAACGGGGAGCTGTTTTTT.

This clonotype has a single count. The chain employs TRBV7-3 and TRBJ2-4, with a possible D match to TRBD2 (5 bases). This CDR3 is 14 amino acids long. Trimming pared 2 bases from V and 13 bases from J, leaving 18 bases between. The V gene's germline CDR1 is SGHTA and CDR2 FQGTGA. Here the CDR3 DNA reads TGTGCCAGCAGCTTAGGGAGTGGGAAGTCAGTACAGTACTTC. Translation: CASSLGSGKSVQYF. Complete variable domain (other parts from reference TRBV7-3 and TRBJ2-4): GAGVSQTPSNKVTEKGKYVELRCDPISGHTALYWYRQSLGQGPEFLIYFQGTGAADDSGLPNDRFFAVRPEGSVSTLKIQRTERGDSAVYLCASSLGSGKSVQYFGAGTRLSVL.

The V and J genes are TRBV29-1 and TRBJ2-3, with 10 positions matching TRBD1. In germline, CDR1 is SQVTM, CDR2 ANQGSEA. The CDR3 loop spans 14 amino acids. The trim removed 5 bases at V and 4 bases at J, leaving 6 bases unmatched. Here the CDR3 reads CSVRRGTGADTQYF. The CDR3 DNA follows: TGCAGCGTTCGAAGGGGGACAGGGGCAGATACGCAGTATTTT.

The genes are TRBV6-6 and TRBJ1-2; tentative D call: TRBD1 (6 bases). The CDR3 runs to 15 residues. Germline V gives CDR1 MNHNY, CDR2 SVGAGI (reference sequence). V lost 2 bases and J 8 bases, leaving 18 bases between the germline ends. CDR3 sequence: CASSYAAGAGGGYTF. DNA for the CDR3: TGTGCCAGCAGTTACGCGGCAGGGGCTGGCGGAGGCTACACCTTC.

The V gene is TRBV20-1, the J gene TRBJ2-7; D not certain. V lost 2 bases and J 1 base, leaving 3 bases between the germline ends. Germline CDR1 and CDR2: DFQATT and SNEGSKA (reference sequence). The CDR3 covers 11 residues. CDR3 bases: TGCAGTGCTAGATTTTCCTACGAGCAGTACTTC. Translation gives CSARFSYEQYF.

Here the CDR3 reads CASTTGHGYTF. The CDR3 coding sequence is TGTGCCAGTACGACGGGGCATGGCTACACCTTC. V is TRBV19 and J is TRBJ1-2; maybe TRBD1 (5 bases). The CDR3 contains 11 residues. Per the germline V gene, CDR1 is LNHDA and CDR2 is SQIVND (reference sequence). V lost 7 bases, J lost 6 bases, and 9 bases lay in between.

The chain joins TRBV20-1 to TRBJ2-7, with D uncertain. This CDR3 is built from 11 residues. Germline assignment: CDR1 DFQATT and CDR2 SNEGSKA (reference sequence). With 3 bases removed from V and 6 bases from J, the gap between germline ends came to 9 bases. CDR3 nucleotide sequence: TGCAGTGCTAGCGAGTGGGGCGAGCAGTACTTC. Translated, it gives CSASEWGEQYF.

The V call is TRBV28, the J call TRBJ1-6; weak D call: TRBD1 (5 bases). In germline, CDR1 is MDHEN, CDR2 SYDVKM. The CDR3 covers 15 residues. V lost 6 bases to trimming and J lost 7 bases, with 16 bases between them. Here the CDR3 reads CASRQDGFYNSPLHF. CDR3 bases: TGTGCCAGCAGACAGGACGGATTTTACAATTCACCCCTCCACTTT.

This clonotype was counted a single time. CDR3 sequence (DNA): TGCGCCAGCAGCTTGGTCGCTGATGAAGGCGCGCAGTATTTT. Its protein product is CASSLVADEGAQYF. V gene TRBV5-1 combines with J gene TRBJ2-3; D remains ambiguous. The CDR3 spans 14 residues. The ends were cut back, 0 bases at V and 10 bases at J, with 15 bases in the middle. CDR1 SGHRS and CDR2 YFSETQ come from the germline V gene.

The gene calls are TRBV4-3 and TRBJ2-1; possibly TRBD1 for D (5 bases). V lost 1 base and J lost 8, with 12 bases in between. The CDR3 totals 14 residues. Per germline, CDR1 LGHNA and CDR2 YSLEER. The CDR3 DNA reads TGCGCCAGCAGCCAAGTGTACAGGCCCCATGAGCAGTTCTTC. Its protein product is CASSQVYRPHEQFF.

V gene TRBV5-6 combines with J gene TRBJ2-5; 7 nucleotides agree with TRBD2. Trimming took 3 bases from V and 6 from J; bases not matched to a gene: 8. The CDR3 has 14 amino acids. The germline V gene has CDR1 SGHDT and CDR2 YYEEEE. CDR3 region: CASSSSGTTKTQYF. CDR3 DNA sequence: TGTGCCAGCAGCTCCTCCGGGACTACCAAGACCCAGTACTTC.

The rearrangement joins TRBV10-3 to TRBJ2-7; D is unresolved. The CDR3 loop spans 12 amino acids. V dropped 0 bases and J dropped 7 bases, with 7 bases sitting between them. Looked up from germline, CDR1 is ENHRY and CDR2 is SYGVKD. The CDR3 protein is CAISESKGEQYF. The CDR3 DNA reads as TGTGCCATCAGTGAGTCGAAAGGTGAGCAGTACTTC.

The chain has TRBV14 and TRBJ2-7, with TRBD1 identical over 7 bases. V lost 1 base and J lost 4; bases outside the gene matches: 7. CDR1 SGHDN and CDR2 FVKESK come from the germline V gene. CDR3 size: 15 residues. The DNA of the CDR3 is TGTGCCAGCAGCCAAGGGACAGGCTATATTTACGAGCAGTACTTC. It is translated as CASSQGTGYIYEQYF. Combining the CDR3 with reference TRBV14 and TRBJ2-7 gives the whole variable domain EAGVTQFPSHSVIEKGQTVTLRCDPISGHDNLYWYRRVMGKEIKFLLHFVKESKQDESGMPNNRFLAERTGGTYSTLKVQPAELEDSGVYFCASSQGTGYIYEQYFGPGTRLTVT.

This chain links TRBV6-5 with TRBJ1-1; 7 bases are a match to TRBD1. CDR3 size: 12 residues. Per germline, CDR1 MNHEY and CDR2 SVGAGI. Losses at the gene ends were 7 bases for V and 4 bases for J; bases not matched to a gene: 3. The CDR3 DNA reads TGTGCCAGCACCAACAGGGGCACTGAAGCTTTCTTT. This gives the protein CASTNRGTEAFF.

The chain joins TRBV18 to TRBJ1-6, with D possibly being TRBD1 (6 bases). The CDR3 length is 14 residues. Germline V gives CDR1 KGHSH, CDR2 LQKENI. V was shortened by 4 bases and J by 8 bases, with 12 bases between the two germline ends. The CDR3 region is CASSLVGGDSPLHF. CDR3 bases: TGTGCCAGCTCACTAGTGGGGGGCGATTCACCCCTCCACTTT.

The rearrangement joins TRBV29-1 to TRBJ1-1; 8 bases are a match to TRBD1. Trimming cost V 7 bases and J 4 bases; bases outside gene matches: 8. This CDR3 has 13 residues. In germline, CDR1 is SQVTM, CDR2 ANQGSEA. CDR3 in DNA: TGCAGCGCATCGGACAGGGTCATCACTGAAGCTTTCTTT. Protein product: CSASDRVITEAFF.